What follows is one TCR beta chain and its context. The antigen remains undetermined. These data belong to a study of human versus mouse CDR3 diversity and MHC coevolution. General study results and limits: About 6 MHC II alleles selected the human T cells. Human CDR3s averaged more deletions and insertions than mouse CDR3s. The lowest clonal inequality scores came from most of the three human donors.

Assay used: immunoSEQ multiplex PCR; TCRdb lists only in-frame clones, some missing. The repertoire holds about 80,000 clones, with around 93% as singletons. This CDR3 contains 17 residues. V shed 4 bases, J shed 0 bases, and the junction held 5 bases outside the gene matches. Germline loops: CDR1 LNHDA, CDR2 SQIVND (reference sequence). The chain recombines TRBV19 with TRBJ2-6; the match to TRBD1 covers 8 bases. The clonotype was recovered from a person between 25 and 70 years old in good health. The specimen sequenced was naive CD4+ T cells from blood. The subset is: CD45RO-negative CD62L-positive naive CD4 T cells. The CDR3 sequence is CASSTATGVSGANVLTF. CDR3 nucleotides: TGTGCCAGTAGTACTGCGACAGGGGTCTCTGGGGCCAACGTCCTGACTTTC.